Shown below are 25 T cell receptor beta chains from a single sample sequenced in a study of blood T cell repertoires in COVID-19 (dated by TCRdb to 2018 to 2020). Library creation used the immunoSEQ multiplex PCR assay. In its TCRdb copy, this immuneACCESS table keeps in-frame sequences only and misses some clones. Where compared with another copy, unresolved V genes explain less than half of these, and the others have no known cause. Recorded for this sample are 40,000 to 50,000 clones; roughly 88% of them occurred a single time. 15% to 18% of the sample is in the top ten clones. The sequencing sample was made of peripheral blood. These receptor sequences come from a human donor in a cohort sampled during active COVID-19. The donor label of this sample is uncertain.

CDR3 in amino acids: CASSPRDTYYGYTF. Here the CDR3 DNA reads TGTGCCAGCAGTCCGAGGGACACCTACTATGGCTACACCTTC. The chain recombines TRBV27 with TRBJ1-2, with a possible D match to TRBD1 (6 bases). Trimming stripped 5 bases from V and 3 bases from J, with 13 bases between. Per germline, CDR1 MNHEY and CDR2 SMNVEV (reference sequence). The CDR3 extends over 14 amino acids.

Only a few counts were recorded for this clone. V gene TRBV27 combines with J gene TRBJ1-1; D remains unclear. Between the trimmed V and J ends, which lost 2 bases and 7 bases, there was a span of 11 bases. CDR1 is MNHEY, CDR2 SMNVEV, per germline (reference sequence). There are 13 residues in the CDR3. The CDR3 DNA reads as TGTGCCAGCAGTTTAGGATTGCGGAGTGAAGCTTTCTTT. As protein: CASSLGLRSEAFF.

The V call is TRBV27, the J call TRBJ2-2; D remains ambiguous. This CDR3 has 13 amino acids. Between the trimmed V and J ends, which lost 5 bases and 4 bases, there was a span of 8 bases. CDR1 and CDR2 (germline): MNHEY, SMNVEV (reference sequence). In DNA, the CDR3 is TGTGCCAGCAGTCCTCAAGCCACCGGGGAGCTGTTTTTT. This sequence encodes CASSPQATGELFF.

The V and J genes are TRBV10-3 and TRBJ1-2; TRBD1 aligns across 7 bases. After removal of 8 bases from V and 0 bases from J, the junction contained 12 bases not matched to a gene. The CDR3 is 16 amino acids. The V gene's germline CDR1 is ENHRY and CDR2 SYGVKD. The CDR3 loop reads CAIPQGGDKANYGYTF. The CDR3 bases are TGTGCCATCCCCCAGGGGGGTGACAAAGCTAACTATGGCTACACCTTC.

The chain employs TRBV5-1 and TRBJ2-5; a weak D match, TRBD2 (6 bases). Trimming pared 0 bases from V and 4 bases from J, leaving 13 bases between. The CDR3 totals 15 residues. Germline-derived CDR1 and CDR2 are SGHRS and YFSETQ. This CDR3 is CASSLEGLGLETQYF. CDR3 sequence (DNA): TGCGCCAGCAGCTTGGAGGGACTGGGATTAGAGACCCAGTACTTC. The whole variable domain, filled in from reference TRBV5-1 and TRBJ2-5, reads KAGVTQTPRYLIKTRGQQVTLSCSPISGHRSVSWYQQTPGQGLQFLFEYFSETQRNKGNFPGRFSGRQFSNSRSEMNVSTLELGDSALYLCASSLEGLGLETQYFGPGTRLLVL.

This clone is deemed medium-sized. The chain has TRBV15 and TRBJ2-7; D possibly corresponds to TRBD1 (6 bases). The CDR3 is 13 residues long. Trimming took off 1 base at V and 5 bases at J, with 9 bases between the two ends. The V gene's germline CDR1 is LNHNV and CDR2 YYDKDF (reference sequence). The CDR3 protein is CATSRGGLDEQYF. The CDR3, as DNA: TGTGCCACCAGCAGAGGGGGGCTCGACGAGCAGTACTTC.

The V call is TRBV6-6, the J call TRBJ1-1, with D maybe TRBD1 (6 bases). Looked up from germline, CDR1 is MNHNY and CDR2 is SVGAGI (reference sequence). The CDR3 is 14 amino acids. Trimming pared 6 bases from V and 1 base from J, leaving 12 bases between. The CDR3 coding sequence is TGTGCCAGCAGCCGCCAGGGGCCGAACACTGAAGCTTTCTTT. It encodes CASSRQGPNTEAFF.

This chain links TRBV29-1 with TRBJ2-3; 7 nucleotides match TRBD2. Per germline, CDR1 SQVTM and CDR2 ANQGSEA. V gave up 6 bases and J gave up 2 bases; unmatched junction bases: 14. CDR3 length equals 16 residues. CDR3 in DNA: TGCAGCGTCGGGGGGTGGCTCCGAGGGGCCACAGATACGCAGTATTTT. It yields the protein CSVGGWLRGATDTQYF.

The chain joins TRBV10-3 to TRBJ1-1; TRBD1 might be the D (6 bases). The germline V gene encodes CDR1 ENHRY and CDR2 SYGVKD. V was clipped by 10 bases and J by 4 bases, with 28 bases between them. There are 17 residues in the CDR3. The CDR3 spells CATNLGGAPRGSTEAFF. In DNA form, the CDR3 reads TGTGCCACGAATCTGGGGGGGGCGCCCCGGGGGAGCACTGAAGCTTTCTTT.

The chain employs TRBV2 and TRBJ2-3, with unresolved D. V lost 2 bases and J lost 0, with 12 bases in between. From germline, CDR1 is SNHLY and CDR2 FYNNEI. The CDR3 sequence is 16 residues long. DNA for the CDR3: TGTGCCAGCAGTGAATGGTCTAGGTCTAGCACAGATACGCAGTATTTT. Its translation: CASSEWSRSSTDTQYF.

This clone was counted a single time. The J gene is TRBJ2-7, the V gene TRBV2; TRBD1 agrees at 7 bases. V lost 6 bases and J lost 3; bases outside the gene matches: 8. Germline-derived CDR1 and CDR2 are SNHLY and FYNNEI. The CDR3 covers 14 residues. CDR3 coding DNA: TGTGCCAGCAGCAGACAGGGTAGCGTCTACGAGCAGTACTTC. Translating it yields CASSRQGSVYEQYF.

This chain joins TRBV11-2 and TRBJ2-3; a weak D match, TRBD2 (7 bases). Trimming stripped 5 bases from V and 2 bases from J, with 11 bases between. The CDR3 has 14 amino acids. Germline CDR1 reads SGHAT; CDR2 reads FQNNGV. CDR3 coding DNA: TGTGCCAGCAGCCCCGGGGGGCCCACAGATACGCAGTATTTT. This translates into CASSPGGPTDTQYF.

V gene TRBV6-5 combines with J gene TRBJ2-5, with D possibly being TRBD2 (5 bases). The CDR3 loop spans 13 amino acids. Per the germline V gene, CDR1 is MNHEY and CDR2 is SVGAGI. V shed 7 bases and J shed 5 bases, with 14 bases lying between them. Here the CDR3 DNA reads TGTGCCAGCATTAACACTAGGGCCGAGACCCAGTACTTC. Encoded protein: CASINTRAETQYF.

The chain uses TRBV7-8 and TRBJ2-1, with 11 bases matching TRBD1. The V and J ends lost 4 bases and 5 bases, in that order; junction bases with no gene match: 7. Per the germline V gene, CDR1 is SGHVS and CDR2 is FQNEAQ. This CDR3 is built from 16 residues. For the CDR3, the DNA is TGTGCCAGCAGCTCTACCGGGACAGGGGGAAACAATGAGCAGTTCTTC. Protein product: CASSSTGTGGNNEQFF.

The CDR3 bases are TGTGCCAGCAGCGTAGACCCCCGGCGCGGGGGGGTAATGAATACGCAGTATTTT. Protein sequence: CASSVDPRRGGVMNTQYF. The rearrangement uses TRBV9 and TRBJ2-3; 9 bases are shared with TRBD2. The germline V gene encodes CDR1 SGDLS and CDR2 YYNGEE. The V and J ends lost 0 bases and 7 bases, in that order; junction bases with no gene match: 15. The CDR3 loop spans 18 amino acids.

The chain is built from TRBV3-1 (or the pseudogene TRBV3-2) and TRBJ1-5; D ambiguous. The CDR3 contains 19 residues. V lost 0 bases and J lost 0, with 18 bases in between. Germline lookup yields CDR1 LGHDT and CDR2 YNNKEL (reference sequence). CDR3 loop: CASSQEGGGTHYSNQPQHF. The CDR3 nucleotides read TGTGCCAGCAGCCAAGAAGGAGGCGGCACCCATTATAGCAATCAGCCCCAGCATTTT.

This chain joins TRBV7-8 and TRBJ1-5; maybe TRBD1 (5 bases). The CDR3 is 16 amino acids. CDR1 is SGHVS and CDR2 is FQNEAQ in the germline V gene. Trimming pared 5 bases from V and 0 bases from J, leaving 14 bases between. The CDR3 nucleotides read TGTGCCAGCAGCCCTGGGGCAGGAAATAGCAATCAGCCCCAGCATTTT. The encoded protein is CASSPGAGNSNQPQHF.

The chain has TRBV7-9 and TRBJ1-6; D perhaps matches TRBD1 (6 bases). The V end was cut by 0 bases, the J end by 7 bases, with 10 bases between. Germline V gene sequence: CDR1 SEHNR, CDR2 FQNEAQ (reference sequence). The CDR3 is 15 amino acids. This chain's CDR3 is CASSLAAGENSPLHF. The CDR3 DNA sequence: TGTGCCAGCAGCTTAGCGGCAGGGGAGAATTCACCCCTCCACTTT.

This clone is a singleton in its sample. The rearrangement links TRBV6-6 to TRBJ1-2; 7 bases are a match to TRBD1. There are 14 residues in the CDR3. Germline CDR1 and CDR2: MNHNY and SVGAGI (reference sequence). V lost 6 bases to trimming and J lost 7 bases; unmatched junction nucleotides: 11. CDR3 sequence reads: CASSNLQGSVGYTF. CDR3 DNA: TGTGCCAGCAGCAACCTACAGGGGTCCGTTGGCTACACCTTC.

The gene calls are TRBV11-2 and TRBJ1-1; 8 bases agree with TRBD1. V lost 7 bases to trimming and J lost 0 bases; unmatched junction nucleotides: 4. The germline V gene encodes CDR1 SGHAT and CDR2 FQNNGV. CDR3 length equals 14 residues. The DNA of the CDR3 is TGTGCCAGCACCAAGGACAGGGTGAACACTGAAGCTTTCTTT. This codes for CASTKDRVNTEAFF.

The V and J genes are TRBV15 and TRBJ2-7; 8 nucleotides line up with TRBD1. Germline V lookup: CDR1 LNHNV, CDR2 YYDKDF (reference sequence). This CDR3 region has 14 residues. The trim removed 8 bases at V and 4 bases at J, leaving 10 bases unmatched. CDR3 DNA sequence: TGTGCCACCCAAGTCGACAGGGGAGCTTACGAGCAGTACTTC. It specifies CATQVDRGAYEQYF.

The CDR3: CASSLGLAGEQYF. CDR3 nucleotides: TGTGCCAGCAGTCTTGGACTAGCTGGTGAGCAGTACTTC. The chain uses TRBV2 and TRBJ2-7; 8 bases agree with TRBD2. J was trimmed by 7 bases and V by 5 bases; bases with no gene match: 7. CDR1 is SNHLY, CDR2 FYNNEI, per germline. The CDR3 is 13 residues long. Looking up the rest from reference TRBV2 and TRBJ2-7 gives the full variable domain: EPEVTQTPSHQVTQMGQEVILRCVPISNHLYFYWYRQILGQKVEFLVSFYNNEISEKSEIFDDQFSVERPDGSNFTLKIRSTKLEDSAMYFCASSLGLAGEQYFGPGTRLTVT.

The CDR3 loop is CASRPDRGPNQPQHF. Here the CDR3 DNA reads TGTGCCAGCAGACCCGACAGGGGGCCCAATCAGCCCCAGCATTTT. The genes are TRBV2 and TRBJ1-5, with 10 bases matching TRBD1. CDR1 is SNHLY, CDR2 FYNNEI, per germline. This CDR3 has 15 residues. The junction had 5 bases not matched to a gene; V was cut back by 6 bases and J by 3 bases.

The chain recombines TRBV28 with TRBJ1-2; no firm D call. Per germline, CDR1 MDHEN and CDR2 SYDVKM. The germline V and J ends were trimmed by 1 base and 7 bases, with 13 bases remaining between them. This CDR3 comprises 14 residues. CDR3 DNA: TGTGCCAGCAGTTTATCGGAGGGAATTGTTGGCTACACCTTC. Translated, it gives CASSLSEGIVGYTF.

The rearrangement uses TRBV28 and TRBJ2-7, with D possibly TRBD1 on 7 matching bases. The CDR3 is 15 residues long. Trimming took 6 bases from V and 5 from J, leaving 20 bases between them. The germline CDR1 and CDR2 sequences are MDHEN and SYDVKM. The CDR3 nucleotides read TGTGCCAGCAGCTCCCTCAGGGGGGCTAGGGACGAGCAGTACTTC. Encoded protein: CASSSLRGARDEQYF.